This TCR beta chain is drawn from a study of post-analysis software for immune sequencing data. Overall study results and limits: Included in a set of roughly five TRBV segments more frequent in patients than controls were TRBV5-6, TRBV5-1 and TRBV20-1.

Incorporated into the TCR beta cDNA libraries were unique molecular identifiers, which served to reduce PCR and sequencing biases. Each CDR3 protein gets one entry after TCRdb re-called the PCR reads with MiXCR. The sample lists around 500,000 distinct CDR3 sequences; less than 40% were seen once. Of note for this clonotype: What it recognizes is unknown.

The CDR3 extends over 14 amino acids. The V gene lost 3 bases and the J gene lost 11 bases, with 19 bases spanning the gap. This chain uses TRBV12-3 or TRBV12-4 with TRBJ2-5, with TRBD2 as a possible D gene (6 bases). The TCR originated in a girl between 2 and 17 years old with multiple sclerosis. Sequenced sample: blood. In DNA form, the CDR3 reads TGTGCCAGCAGTTTGTCAACTAGCTACAATGAGCAGTACTTC. Translating gives CASSLSTSYNEQYF.